This TCR beta chain emerged from a study of beta chain features in type 1 diabetes. Points from the study as a whole: PCR might pick shorter templates more often, in the same way for patients and controls.

The investigators reverse transcribed all of the isolated RNA, so they sequenced expressed TCRB transcripts. The data were produced by immunoSEQ multiplex PCR, yet TCRdb's version contains in-frame clones alone and is incomplete. The sample includes under 300,000 clones, 27% of them seen just once. Details on this clone: Antigen unknown.

The CDR3 covers 14 residues. The V gene end was trimmed by 5 bases and the J gene end by 3 bases; junction bases not matched to a gene: 3. In germline, CDR1 is SGHTA, CDR2 FQGNSA. The J gene is TRBJ2-7, the V gene TRBV7-2; 11 bases are shared with TRBD1. The sequence was obtained from a man aged 30 to 45 in good health. The source material was central memory CD4+ T cells from blood. CDR3 DNA: TGTGCCAGCAGCGTAGGGACAGGGGGCTACGAGCAGTACTTC. Translating gives CASSVGTGGYEQYF. Using reference TRBV7-2 and TRBJ2-7 for the parts outside the CDR3, the full variable domain is GAGVSQSPSNKVTEKGKDVELRCDPISGHTALYWYRQSLGQGLEFLIYFQGNSAPDKSGLPSDRFSAERTGGSVSTLTIQRTQQEDSAVYLCASSVGTGGYEQYFGPGTRLTVT.